This TCR beta chain was identified during a study of T-cell reconstitution after alpha-beta-depleted transplantation in children (dated by TCRdb to about 2016). Some background on the complete study: T-cell immune reconstitution after TCRalphabeta/CD19-depleted allogeneic hematopoietic cell transplantation in children was quantitatively tracked in the study by means of TCR repertoire profiling. On the study overall, not on this receptor specifically: The apparently early alphabetaT-cell count recovery about two months after transplant was reportedly dependent on only several hundred rapidly expanded clones derived from non-depleted graft cells. Hyperexpanded clone frequencies declined over subsequent months; after one year, T-cell counts and TCRbeta diversity were mostly attributed to newly produced T cells. The high TCRbeta diversity at day 60 in some patients was ascribed to recipient T cells and intrathymic progenitors that had survived conditioning.

This clonotype was observed a few times. It has no known antigen specificity. No base-level quality is on record; no much larger clone is a single base apart. This sample's treatment or condition label indicates: allogeneic hematopoietic cell transplantation with graft depleted of TCRalphabeta T cells and CD19 B cells. Transplant recipients were children who received TCRalphabeta/CD19-depleted allogeneic hematopoietic cell grafts. The method was PCR. Instrument used: Illumina HiSeq 2500. TCR library preparation used molecular barcoding, with unique molecular identifiers applied to normalize quantification of the TCRbeta repertoire. Using fastp at Q25 and MiXCR, TCRdb reprocessed the public reads and kept productive beta chains. Each entry merges the rows of one CDR3 protein and shows their most common DNA and genes. The sample has 700,000 or so distinct CDR3 sequences on record, around 13% of them singletons. Jointly, the top ten make up 0.79% of the sample.

Material: PBMCs, obtained before TCRalphabeta/CD19-depleted stem cell transplant. This sequence originates from a girl aged 2 to 10 with congenital amegakaryocytic thrombocytopenia, due to receive a stem cell transplant.

The CDR3 corresponds to CASSLEIANEQFF. The DNA is TGTGCCAGCAGCCTTGAGATAGCGAACGAGCAGTTCTTC. This chain joins TRBV7-3 to TRBJ2-1; the best D guess is TRBD2, with 5 bases matching. CDR1 SGHTA and CDR2 FQGTGA are derived from the germline V gene. The CDR3 goes from the cysteine to the phenylalanine over 13 residues. Kept here is only the CDR3 DNA, which spans 39 bases and is read in frame from base 1. Cut back by 5 bases and 10 bases, the V and J ends lie 15 bases apart. Supplemented by the reference TRBV7-3 and TRBJ2-1 proteins around the CDR3, the complete variable domain is GAGVSQTPSNKVTEKGKYVELRCDPISGHTALYWYRQSLGQGPEFLIYFQGTGAADDSGLPNDRFFAVRPEGSVSTLKIQRTERGDSAVYLCASSLEIANEQFFGPGTRLTVL.